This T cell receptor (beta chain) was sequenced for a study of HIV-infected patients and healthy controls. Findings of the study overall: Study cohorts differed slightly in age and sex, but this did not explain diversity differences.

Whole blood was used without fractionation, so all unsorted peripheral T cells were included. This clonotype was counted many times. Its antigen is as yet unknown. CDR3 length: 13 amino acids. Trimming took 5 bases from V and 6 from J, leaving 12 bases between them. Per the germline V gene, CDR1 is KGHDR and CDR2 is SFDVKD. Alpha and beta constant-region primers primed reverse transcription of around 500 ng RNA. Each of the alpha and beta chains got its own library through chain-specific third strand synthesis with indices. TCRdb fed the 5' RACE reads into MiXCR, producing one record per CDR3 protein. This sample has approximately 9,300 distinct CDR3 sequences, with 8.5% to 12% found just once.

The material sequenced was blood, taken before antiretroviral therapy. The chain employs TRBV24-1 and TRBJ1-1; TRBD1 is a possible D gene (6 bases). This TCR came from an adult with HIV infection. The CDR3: CATSVSGAAEAFF. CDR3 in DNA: TGTGCCACCAGTGTTTCGGGGGCGGCTGAAGCTTTCTTT.